This T cell receptor (beta chain) was documented in a study of cytomegalovirus exposure and HLA in healthy donors. Study-level points and caveats: In a later analysis, several top co-occurrence clusters appeared linked to parvovirus B19, influenza, CMV and Epstein-Barr virus.

A remark on this clone: Its antigen is currently unknown.

13 Jbeta primers and 60 Vbeta primers were used for the PCR. Assay used: immunoSEQ multiplex PCR; TCRdb lists only in-frame clones, some missing. Found here are 150,000 to 200,000 clones, 70% to 80% of them singletons; the top ten hold 9.5% to 10%. V shed 1 base and J shed 8 bases, with 6 bases lying between them. CDR1 and CDR2 (germline): LGHNA, YNFKEQ. This CDR3 is built from 12 residues. The gene calls are TRBV4-2 and TRBJ2-1; D possibly corresponds to TRBD2 (5 bases). Sequencing was carried out using PBMCs. The TCR was taken from a man between 18 and 35 years old in good health and CMV-seropositive. CDR3 in amino acids: CASSQVGDEQFF. The CDR3 nucleotides read TGTGCCAGCAGCCAAGTCGGGGATGAGCAGTTCTTC.